This T cell receptor (beta chain) is drawn from a study of blood T cell repertoires in COVID-19. Study-level background: COVID-19 samples collected from the United States, Italy and Spain covered acute and convalescent phases.

Source study methods: Nucleated cell counts were estimated from reference gene primer amplification. The table came from immunoSEQ multiplex PCR; TCRdb's copy has only in-frame clones and leaves some out. Clone size and the V and J calls come from that table; the DNA yielded D and trimming. This sample has approximately 150,000 clones, with roughly 80% found just once. Germline V CDR1 and CDR2: SSHAT, FNYEAQ (reference sequence). This CDR3 region has 17 residues. The V segment lost 1 base and the J segment 5 bases; nucleotides outside the gene matches: 10. V usage is TRBV7-7 and J usage is TRBJ2-1; 8 bases line up with TRBD2. This TCR came from a woman aged 80 or over with acute or convalescent COVID-19. Sequenced material: peripheral blood. The chain's CDR3 is CASSLEGSGVADNEQFF. CDR3 DNA: TGTGCCAGCAGCTTAGAGGGTAGCGGGGTCGCCGACAATGAGCAGTTCTTC. The variable domain in full, with the rest retrieved from reference TRBV7-7 and TRBJ2-1, is GAGVSQSPRYKVTKRGQDVTLRCDPISSHATLYWYQQALGQGPEFLTYFNYEAQPDKSGLPSDRFSAERPEGSISTLTIQRTEQRDSAMYRCASSLEGSGVADNEQFFGPGTRLTVL.